This T cell receptor (beta chain) was identified in a study of low-dose radiotherapy and immunotherapy resistance in tumors. Study-wide background: The schedule for Cohort 2 used 1 Gy per fraction every two weeks, which added up to 13 Gy over 26 weeks. Every two weeks, the protocol called for intravenous cyclophosphamide at 200 mg/m2. It was given one day before each radiation and immunotherapy administration.

Time point indicated: after trial treatment. Treatment given: LDRT plus nivolumab, ipilimumab, low-dose cyclophosphamide and aspirin (RACIN trial). The CDR3 runs to 15 residues. Germline V gene sequence: CDR1 SGDLS, CDR2 YYNGEE. The ends were cut back, 6 bases at V and 2 bases at J, with 18 bases in the middle. With respect to this clonotype: Only one base separates this from a far larger clonotype, so it likely reflects a read error.

TRAV and TRBV primers primed cDNA for both TCRalpha and TCRbeta. TCR amplification used approximately 19 PCR cycles, a constant-region primer and a V-primer adapter. TCRdb ran MiXCR on the reads and lists one entry per CDR3 protein. The sample includes roughly 90,000 distinct CDR3 sequences, 20% to 25% of them seen just once. The rearrangement uses TRBV9 and TRBJ2-7; a weak D match, TRBD2 (5 bases). The TCR sequence derives from a female donor with ovarian cancer. Sequenced here: PBMCs, sampled after low-dose radiotherapy plus immunotherapy. This chain's CDR3 is CASNQDGGSTYEQYF. In DNA form, the CDR3 reads TGTGCCAGCAACCAAGATGGCGGGTCCACCTACGAGCAGTACTTC.